A selection of T cell receptor beta chains follows, all from one sample in a study of shared clonotypes between healthy human individuals. Repertoires were generated with immunoSEQ multiplex PCR, while TCRdb's copy carries only in-frame clones and drops some. Of under 2,000,000 clones detected, roughly 95% appear once; the ten largest clones hold around 1.2%. Source material: naive CD8+ T cells sorted from blood. The receptors were gathered from a man aged 18 to 30 in good health. CDR3s include the opening cysteine and the closing phenylalanine or tryptophan. The D gene is left open where the match is weak. The size field is filled for only some rows; it gives once, few, many or a size class.

clone size: .; D gene: .; J gene: TRBJ1-5; V gene: TRBV7-9; CDR3 DNA: TGTGCCAGCAGCCCCAACAGGGAGGGGAATCAGCCCCAGCATTTT; CDR3 protein: CASSPNREGNQPQHF
clone size: once; D gene: .; J gene: TRBJ1-5; V gene: TRBV7-9; CDR3 DNA: TGTGCCAGCTCGAGGGGCAATCAGCCCCAGCATTTT; CDR3 protein: CASSRGNQPQHF
clone size: once; D gene: TRBD1; J gene: TRBJ2-7; V gene: TRBV10-1; CDR3 DNA: TGCGCCGCAAGGTGGACAGGGAACAACGAGCAGTACTTC; CDR3 protein: CAARWTGNNEQYF
clone size: .; D gene: .; J gene: TRBJ1-1; V gene: TRBV11-3; CDR3 DNA: TGTGCCAGCAGCGAAGAGACAGCTGGGCGGGCTGAAGCTTTCTTT; CDR3 protein: CASSEETAGRAEAFF
clone size: .; D gene: .; J gene: TRBJ2-2; V gene: TRBV7-9; CDR3 DNA: TGTGCCAGCAGCTCCAGCCCCGGGGAGCTGTTTTTT; CDR3 protein: CASSSSPGELFF
clone size: .; D gene: .; J gene: TRBJ1-1; V gene: TRBV6-5; CDR3 DNA: TGTGCCAGCAGTGACCCGGGACAGAACACTGAAGCTTTCTTT; CDR3 protein: CASSDPGQNTEAFF
clone size: .; D gene: TRBD1; J gene: TRBJ1-2; V gene: TRBV7-8; CDR3 DNA: TGTGCCAGCAGCCAAGGGGCAGGGGGCTGGAGCGGCGGCTACACCTTC; CDR3 protein: CASSQGAGGWSGGYTF
clone size: .; D gene: .; J gene: TRBJ1-2; V gene: TRBV29-1; CDR3 DNA: TGCAGCCCACTCCGGGGGGCCGACTATGGCTACACCTTC; CDR3 protein: CSPLRGADYGYTF
clone size: .; D gene: .; J gene: TRBJ2-7; V gene: TRBV29-1; CDR3 DNA: TGCAGCCTTTGTAAGGGTCCCACTGGATTACCCTACGAGCAGTACTTC; CDR3 protein: CSLCKGPTGLPYEQYF
clone size: .; D gene: TRBD2; J gene: TRBJ2-5; V gene: TRBV4-1; CDR3 DNA: TGCGCCAGCAGCCAAGGCGGGGGGGCCCAAGAGACCCAGTACTTC; CDR3 protein: CASSQGGGAQETQYF
clone size: .; D gene: .; J gene: TRBJ2-1; V gene: TRBV4-3; CDR3 DNA: TGCGCCAGCAGCCGAGACTTGAGCTCCTACAATGAGCAGTTCTTC; CDR3 protein: CASSRDLSSYNEQFF
clone size: .; D gene: TRBD1; J gene: TRBJ2-7; V gene: TRBV13; CDR3 DNA: TGTGCCAGCAGCGCCCGGACAGGGATAAACGAGCAGTACTTC; CDR3 protein: CASSARTGINEQYF
clone size: .; D gene: TRBD2; J gene: TRBJ2-5; V gene: TRBV11-1; CDR3 DNA: TGTGCCAGCAGCTCAGGTTTGGGGGGGAGTGAGACCCAGTACTTC; CDR3 protein: CASSSGLGGSETQYF
clone size: .; D gene: .; J gene: TRBJ1-2; V gene: TRBV5-6; CDR3 DNA: TGTGCCAGCAGCCCGGGCGCCGGGACGCCGGGGGGTGGCTACACCTTC; CDR3 protein: CASSPGAGTPGGGYTF
clone size: .; D gene: .; J gene: TRBJ1-5; V gene: TRBV6-7; CDR3 DNA: TGTGCCAGCAGAGAAGTGGAACAGCCCCAGCATTTT; CDR3 protein: CASREVEQPQHF
clone size: .; D gene: .; J gene: TRBJ2-3; V gene: TRBV5-6; CDR3 DNA: TGTGCCAGCAGCTTGTCCCCGGGTTGGGGCACAGATACGCAGTATTTT; CDR3 protein: CASSLSPGWGTDTQYF
clone size: .; D gene: .; J gene: TRBJ2-2; V gene: TRBV2; CDR3 DNA: TGTGCCAGCAGTGACGGACAGCTTCATACCGGGGAGCTGTTTTTT; CDR3 protein: CASSDGQLHTGELFF
clone size: .; D gene: TRBD2; J gene: TRBJ2-4; V gene: TRBV28; CDR3 DNA: TGTGCCAGCAGTTCCCCCCCGGGACTAGCGGGGATACTAGCCAAAAACATTCAGTACTTC; CDR3 protein: CASSSPPGLAGILAKNIQYF
clone size: .; D gene: .; J gene: TRBJ2-5; V gene: TRBV5-1; CDR3 DNA: TGCGCCAGCAGCGTCCCTACAGCGGGCCTCCAAGAGACCCAGTACTTC; CDR3 protein: CASSVPTAGLQETQYF